These T cell receptor beta chains were read from a single sample in a study of T cell changes during pregnancy in multiple sclerosis. Measured with immunoSEQ multiplex PCR; TCRdb has only the in-frame clones, and not every one. The sample carries about 37,000 clones, about 90% recorded once. Sequenced material: CD4+ T cells from peripheral blood mononuclear cells, taken in the third trimester of pregnancy. The receptor source for this set is a female donor in good health, enrolled as a control in a pregnancy study. The CDR3 runs from the conserved cysteine through the conserved F or W. A D gene is named only where the DNA matches it firmly. Clone size is given for some rows only: seen once, a few or many times, or a class if the clone is expanded.

v_gene	abundance	d_gene	j_gene	CDR3aa	CDR3nt
TRBV5-8	.	TRBD1	TRBJ2-3	CASSFPPGGTDTQYF	TGTGCCAGCAGCTTCCCCCCAGGGGGTACAGATACGCAGTATTTT
TRBV9	.	TRBD1	TRBJ1-3	CASSVASGGQGGNTIYF	TGTGCCAGCAGCGTAGCTTCAGGGGGACAGGGCGGAAACACCATATATTTT
TRBV6-5	once	TRBD1	TRBJ1-1	CASSYAGQGHTEAFF	TGTGCCAGCAGTTACGCGGGACAGGGGCACACTGAAGCTTTCTTT
TRBV10-3	.	TRBD2	TRBJ2-2	CAILAGLNTGELFF	TGTGCCATCCTAGCGGGGCTTAACACCGGGGAGCTGTTTTTT
TRBV2	.	TRBD1	TRBJ1-5	CASSGERGRNQPQHF	TGTGCCAGCAGTGGGGAAAGGGGGCGCAATCAGCCCCAGCATTTT
TRBV6-6	.	TRBD1	TRBJ2-7	CASREYRTGGFDEQYF	TGTGCCAGCAGGGAATATAGGACAGGGGGTTTCGACGAGCAGTACTTC
TRBV28	.	.	TRBJ1-1	CASSGGGTEAFF	TGTGCCAGCAGTGGGGGGGGGACTGAAGCTTTCTTT
TRBV7-9	.	.	TRBJ2-1	CASSLAQGTGGNEQFF	TGTGCCAGCAGCTTAGCTCAGGGCACGGGTGGCAATGAGCAGTTCTTC
TRBV27	few	TRBD2	TRBJ2-7	CASSYTSANYEQYF	TGTGCCAGCAGTTATACTAGCGCTAACTACGAGCAGTACTTC
TRBV19	.	TRBD2	TRBJ2-3	CASSSGGHTDTQYF	TGTGCCAGTTCCAGCGGGGGCCACACAGATACGCAGTATTTT
TRBV12-5	.	.	TRBJ1-2	CASGLDQGRVNPYGYTF	TGTGCTAGTGGTTTGGACCAGGGGAGGGTTAATCCCTATGGCTACACCTTC
TRBV6-1	few	TRBD1	TRBJ2-7	CASSGGQGDPYEQYF	TGTGCCAGCAGTGGGGGACAGGGGGATCCCTACGAGCAGTACTTC
TRBV9	.	.	TRBJ2-1	CASSSQRALNEQFF	TGTGCCAGCAGCTCACAGAGGGCGCTAAATGAGCAGTTCTTC
TRBV19	.	TRBD1	TRBJ1-6	CASSSGTETNSPLHF	TGTGCCAGTAGTTCCGGGACAGAGACTAATTCACCCCTCCACTTT
TRBV5-1	.	.	TRBJ1-2	CASSLERGNYGYTF	TGCGCCAGCAGCTTGGAGAGGGGGAACTATGGCTACACCTTC
TRBV30	.	.	TRBJ1-1	CAWNPGTANTEAFF	TGTGCCTGGAATCCGGGAACAGCGAACACTGAAGCTTTCTTT
TRBV5-4	once	.	TRBJ2-7	CASSFGGQTGVADSYEQYF	TGTGCCAGCAGCTTCGGCGGACAAACGGGGGTAGCGGACTCCTACGAGCAGTACTTC
TRBV18	.	.	TRBJ2-2	CASSPGQAALGGELFF	TGTGCCAGCTCACCTGGGCAGGCCGCCCTCGGCGGGGAGCTGTTTTTT
TRBV7-2	.	TRBD1	TRBJ1-3	CASSLDRGLSGNTIYF	TGTGCCAGCAGCTTGGACAGGGGGCTCTCTGGAAACACCATATATTTT
TRBV5-1	.	.	TRBJ2-5	CASTGGGTAEETQYF	TGCGCCAGCACCGGAGGCGGGACAGCCGAAGAGACCCAGTACTTC
TRBV2	.	.	TRBJ1-2	CASSAPTGLLVGYTF	TGTGCCAGCAGTGCCCCGACAGGCCTGCTCGTTGGCTACACCTTC
TRBV7-2	few	.	TRBJ2-5	CASSLGDPRETQYF	TGTGCCAGCAGCTTAGGCGATCCCCGAGAGACCCAGTACTTC
TRBV2	.	TRBD2	TRBJ2-1	CASSGLAGGDEQFF	TGTGCCAGCAGTGGGCTAGCGGGGGGCGATGAGCAGTTCTTC
TRBV7-6	.	TRBD2	TRBJ2-7	CASSLGSSGRIYEQYF	TGTGCCAGCAGCTTAGGATCTAGCGGGAGGATCTACGAGCAGTACTTC
TRBV19	.	TRBD1	TRBJ1-1	CASSIGTGVLYTEAFF	TGTGCCAGTAGTATAGGGACAGGGGTATTGTACACTGAAGCTTTCTTT
TRBV27	.	.	TRBJ2-3	CASSFSGSLSQYF	TGTGCCAGCAGTTTTTCGGGGTCCTTATCGCAGTATTTT
TRBV7-2	.	TRBD1	TRBJ2-1	CASSGRTGQRAFF	TGTGCCAGCAGCGGGCGAACGGGACAGAGGGCGTTCTTC
TRBV5-8	.	.	TRBJ2-2	CASSLQQYTGELFF	TGTGCCAGCAGTTTGCAACAGTACACCGGGGAGCTGTTTTTT
TRBV7-9	.	.	TRBJ2-5	CASSHVWAQETQYF	TGTGCCAGCAGCCACGTCTGGGCCCAAGAGACCCAGTACTTC
TRBV9	.	TRBD2	TRBJ2-7	CASSVGLAGNSYEQYF	TGTGCCAGCAGCGTAGGGCTAGCGGGAAACTCCTACGAGCAGTACTTC
TRBV4-1	.	.	TRBJ2-7	CASSQEISGRNEQYF	TGCGCCAGCAGCCAAGAAATCTCAGGCCGGAACGAGCAGTACTTC
TRBV15	.	.	TRBJ2-7	CATSRDPLLGYEQYF	TGTGCCACCAGCAGAGATCCCCTCCTAGGATACGAGCAGTACTTC
TRBV19	.	.	TRBJ1-1	CASSYLGAVNTEAFF	TGTGCCAGTAGTTACTTGGGGGCGGTGAACACTGAAGCTTTCTTT
TRBV30	.	.	TRBJ2-5	CAWSGGHKETQYF	TGTGCCTGGAGTGGGGGACATAAAGAGACCCAGTACTTC
TRBV7-9	.	TRBD2	TRBJ2-5	CASSLPRLAGGQETQYF	TGTGCCAGCAGCTTACCTCGACTAGCGGGAGGCCAAGAGACCCAGTACTTC
TRBV7-2	.	TRBD1	TRBJ1-5	CASSLRTGGLDYSNQPQHF	TGTGCCAGCAGCCTCCGGACAGGGGGTCTAGACTATAGCAATCAGCCCCAGCATTTT
TRBV28	.	.	TRBJ1-2	CASNGGQPYGYTF	TGTGCCAGCAATGGCGGGCAGCCTTATGGCTACACCTTC
TRBV5-6	once	.	TRBJ2-2	CASSLVVANTGELFF	TGTGCCAGCAGCTTGGTCGTAGCGAACACCGGGGAGCTGTTTTTT
TRBV28	once	.	TRBJ2-5	CASSVDRRQETQYF	TGTGCCAGCAGCGTCGACAGGCGTCAAGAGACCCAGTACTTC
TRBV4-1	.	.	TRBJ2-2	CASSQDKRATPGELFF	TGCGCCAGCAGCCAAGATAAGAGGGCCACCCCCGGGGAGCTGTTTTTT
TRBV7-2	.	.	TRBJ2-7	CASSLAGGRYEQYF	TGTGCCAGCAGCTTAGCGGGAGGACGATACGAGCAGTACTTC
TRBV11-2	.	.	TRBJ1-1	CASSRDPGTWNTEAFF	TGTGCCAGCAGCCGAGACCCCGGGACATGGAACACTGAAGCTTTCTTT
TRBV7-3	.	TRBD2	TRBJ2-7	CASSRLAGETYEQYF	TGTGCCAGCAGCAGACTAGCGGGGGAAACCTACGAGCAGTACTTC
TRBV20-1	.	.	TRBJ2-7	CSAASSYEQYF	TGCAGTGCAGCGAGCTCCTACGAGCAGTACTTC
TRBV27	.	TRBD1	TRBJ1-4	CASSRRGQGATNEKLFF	TGTGCCAGCAGTCGGCGGGGACAGGGGGCTACTAATGAAAAACTGTTTTTT